This entry is about one TCR beta chain. Its antigen remains unidentified. Cells designated naive CD8 were CD45RO-negative and were positively selected for CCR7, with terminally differentiated effector memory CD45RA+ cells excluded. Assay runs were performed at deep level. Method: immunoSEQ multiplex PCR; TCRdb's copy keeps in-frame clones and lacks some. The sample holds approximately 740,000 clones, roughly 92% seen once. This entry belongs to a study of shared clonotypes between healthy human individuals. Study-wide results and limits: For naive CD4 cells, 4% to 5% of clonotypes were shared across a few donors. Researchers found naive subsets generally carried larger estimated richness than memory subsets. Blood was the only sampled material, and tissue repertoires likely differ.

Germline assignment: CDR1 MGHDK and CDR2 SYGVNS. CDR3 length: 15 amino acids. Trimming took 8 bases from V and 6 from J; bases not matched to a gene: 10. The sample comprised naive CD8+ T cells sorted from blood. The chain recombines TRBV25-1 with TRBJ2-1; 10 nucleotides align to TRBD2. The TCR sequence derives from a man aged 25-45 years in good health. The CDR3 nucleotides read TGTGCCAGCGCGAGCGGGACTAGCGAAATCAATGAGCAGTTCTTC. Residues: CASASGTSEINEQFF.